The rows below give T cell receptor beta chains drawn from one sample of a study of EBV T-cell therapy then PD-1 blockade in nasopharyngeal carcinoma. Sequencing used immunoSEQ multiplex PCR; TCRdb keeps in-frame clones, though not all of them. The top ten clones hold under 30% of a sample with about 17,000 clones, over 80% of them seen once. Antigen specificity for these receptors is unknown. The sequences come from CD8+ T cells from blood, collected at day 0 from a patient whose treatment included autologous EBV-specific T cells and nivolumab. Receptors were obtained from a man aged 35 to 55 with nasopharyngeal carcinoma. Each CDR3 is given with its conserved first and last residue. The D gene is left open where the match is weak. The size of a clone is reported for some rows only, either as once, few or many, or as a class for expanded clones.

clone size: .
V gene: TRBV7-2
J gene: TRBJ2-5
D gene: .
CDR3 protein: CASSLRPLQETQYF
CDR3 DNA: TGTGCCAGCAGCCTCCGACCCTTACAAGAGACCCAGTACTTC

clone size: once
V gene: TRBV4-3
J gene: TRBJ1-4
D gene: .
CDR3 protein: CASSQDRGRAGNEKLFF
CDR3 DNA: TGCGCCAGCAGCCAAGATCGGGGGCGGGCGGGTAATGAAAAACTGTTTTTT

clone size: .
V gene: TRBV12-3/TRBV12-4
J gene: TRBJ2-7
D gene: .
CDR3 protein: CASSYGTSYEQYF
CDR3 DNA: TGTGCCAGCAGTTATGGGACATCCTACGAGCAGTACTTC

clone size: once
V gene: TRBV6-7
J gene: TRBJ1-5
D gene: .
CDR3 protein: CASKSRNQPQHF
CDR3 DNA: TGTGCCAGCAAAAGTCGGAATCAGCCCCAGCATTTT

clone size: .
V gene: TRBV5-1
J gene: TRBJ2-7
D gene: .
CDR3 protein: CASSLAPDSVYEQYF
CDR3 DNA: TGCGCCAGCAGCTTGGCCCCCGACAGTGTATACGAGCAGTACTTC

clone size: .
V gene: TRBV6-2/TRBV6-3
J gene: TRBJ2-6
D gene: .
CDR3 protein: CASSYNSGANVLTF
CDR3 DNA: TGTGCCAGCAGTTACAACTCTGGGGCCAACGTCCTGACTTTC

clone size: .
V gene: TRBV27
J gene: TRBJ2-5
D gene: .
CDR3 protein: CASSPPVVARGQETQYF
CDR3 DNA: TGTGCCAGCAGTCCCCCGGTGGTAGCTCGGGGCCAAGAGACCCAGTACTTC

clone size: .
V gene: TRBV6-5
J gene: TRBJ1-2
D gene: TRBD1
CDR3 protein: CASSYPKTGGTYGYTF
CDR3 DNA: TGTGCCAGCAGTTACCCTAAAACAGGGGGAACCTATGGCTACACCTTC

clone size: .
V gene: TRBV4-3
J gene: TRBJ2-7
D gene: TRBD1
CDR3 protein: CASSPGQGDYEQYF
CDR3 DNA: TGCGCCAGCAGCCCGGGACAGGGAGATTACGAGCAGTACTTC

clone size: .
V gene: TRBV4-3
J gene: TRBJ2-4
D gene: .
CDR3 protein: CASSPWRGRGNIQYF
CDR3 DNA: TGCGCCAGCAGCCCCTGGAGGGGGCGAGGGAACATTCAGTACTTC

clone size: .
V gene: TRBV2
J gene: TRBJ2-2
D gene: .
CDR3 protein: CASSERLSPGELFF
CDR3 DNA: TGTGCCAGCAGTGAAAGGCTATCGCCCGGGGAGCTGTTTTTT

clone size: .
V gene: TRBV5-1
J gene: TRBJ1-1
D gene: .
CDR3 protein: CASSLVVMNTEAFF
CDR3 DNA: TGCGCCAGCAGCTTGGTGGTTATGAACACTGAAGCTTTCTTT

clone size: .
V gene: TRBV2
J gene: TRBJ1-4
D gene: .
CDR3 protein: CASSEEFQVEKLFF
CDR3 DNA: TGTGCCAGCAGTGAAGAATTTCAAGTTGAAAAACTGTTTTTT

clone size: .
V gene: TRBV9
J gene: TRBJ2-1
D gene: .
CDR3 protein: CASTAGGNEQFF
CDR3 DNA: TGTGCCAGCACGGCAGGAGGCAATGAGCAGTTCTTC

clone size: few
V gene: TRBV5-4
J gene: TRBJ2-2
D gene: .
CDR3 protein: CASSLWPTGELFF
CDR3 DNA: TGTGCCAGCAGCTTGTGGCCCACCGGGGAGCTGTTTTTT

clone size: .
V gene: TRBV7-8
J gene: TRBJ2-7
D gene: .
CDR3 protein: CASSNSYEQYF
CDR3 DNA: TGTGCCAGCAGCAACTCCTACGAGCAGTACTTC

clone size: .
V gene: TRBV9
J gene: TRBJ1-1
D gene: TRBD1
CDR3 protein: CASSGDRGLTAFF
CDR3 DNA: TGTGCCAGCAGCGGAGACAGGGGTTTAACGGCTTTCTTT

clone size: few
V gene: TRBV27
J gene: TRBJ2-7
D gene: TRBD1
CDR3 protein: CASSLLGQNYEQYF
CDR3 DNA: TGTGCCAGCAGTTTACTGGGACAGAACTACGAGCAGTACTTC

clone size: .
V gene: TRBV5-4
J gene: TRBJ1-4
D gene: .
CDR3 protein: CASSPRLEQGPNEKLFF
CDR3 DNA: TGTGCCAGCAGCCCTCGCCTCGAACAGGGTCCCAATGAAAAACTGTTTTTT

clone size: .
V gene: TRBV19
J gene: TRBJ2-2
D gene: .
CDR3 protein: CASKAGISPRELFF
CDR3 DNA: TGTGCCAGTAAAGCAGGTATCTCTCCCCGGGAGCTGTTTTTT

clone size: .
V gene: TRBV6-5
J gene: TRBJ1-1
D gene: .
CDR3 protein: CASSYRETEAFF
CDR3 DNA: TGTGCCAGCAGTTACAGAGAGACTGAAGCTTTCTTT

clone size: .
V gene: TRBV5-5
J gene: TRBJ2-2
D gene: TRBD1
CDR3 protein: CASSYRGPSTGELFF
CDR3 DNA: TGTGCCAGCAGCTACAGGGGGCCAAGCACCGGGGAGCTGTTTTTT

clone size: once
V gene: TRBV28
J gene: TRBJ1-3
D gene: .
CDR3 protein: CASTSPRGSGNTIYF
CDR3 DNA: TGTGCCAGCACCTCGCCTCGGGGCTCTGGAAACACCATATATTTT

clone size: .
V gene: TRBV2
J gene: TRBJ2-3
D gene: TRBD1
CDR3 protein: CASRTGTGITDTQYF
CDR3 DNA: TGTGCCAGCAGAACCGGGACAGGAATCACAGATACGCAGTATTTT

clone size: .
V gene: TRBV13
J gene: TRBJ2-7
D gene: TRBD2
CDR3 protein: CASSRLGAGATYEQYF
CDR3 DNA: TGTGCCAGCAGCCGCTTGGGAGCGGGGGCCACCTACGAGCAGTACTTC

clone size: once
V gene: TRBV6-2/TRBV6-3
J gene: TRBJ1-2
D gene: .
CDR3 protein: CASSYADNYGYTF
CDR3 DNA: TGTGCCAGCAGTTACGCTGACAACTATGGCTACACCTTC

clone size: .
V gene: TRBV27
J gene: TRBJ2-1
D gene: .
CDR3 protein: CASSSIGRYNEQFF
CDR3 DNA: TGTGCCAGCAGTAGCATAGGCAGATACAATGAGCAGTTCTTC

clone size: .
V gene: TRBV9
J gene: TRBJ2-2
D gene: .
CDR3 protein: CASSVVSVAGELFF
CDR3 DNA: TGTGCCAGCAGCGTAGTTTCCGTAGCCGGGGAGCTGTTTTTT

clone size: once
V gene: TRBV12-3/TRBV12-4
J gene: TRBJ1-2
D gene: .
CDR3 protein: CASSFTSNYGYTF
CDR3 DNA: TGTGCCAGCAGTTTTACTTCAAACTATGGCTACACCTTC

clone size: .
V gene: TRBV24-1
J gene: TRBJ2-3
D gene: .
CDR3 protein: CATSGREESSPQYF
CDR3 DNA: TGTGCCACCAGTGGTAGAGAGGAAAGTTCCCCGCAGTATTTT

clone size: .
V gene: TRBV3-1/TRBV3-2
J gene: TRBJ2-7
D gene: .
CDR3 protein: CASSQTDARTYEQYF
CDR3 DNA: TGTGCCAGCAGCCAAACCGACGCGAGGACCTACGAGCAGTACTTC

clone size: .
V gene: TRBV4-3
J gene: TRBJ2-1
D gene: .
CDR3 protein: CASSQGTGAGSGGEQFF
CDR3 DNA: TGCGCCAGCAGCCAAGGGACGGGGGCCGGGTCGGGCGGAGAGCAGTTCTTC

clone size: .
V gene: TRBV19
J gene: TRBJ1-4
D gene: TRBD1
CDR3 protein: CASSVDPGQYDEKLFF
CDR3 DNA: TGTGCCAGTAGTGTTGACCCGGGACAGTATGATGAAAAACTGTTTTTT

clone size: .
V gene: TRBV6-2/TRBV6-3
J gene: TRBJ2-7
D gene: TRBD1
CDR3 protein: CASSYGRGLYEQYF
CDR3 DNA: TGTGCCAGCAGTTACGGCAGGGGGCTTTACGAGCAGTACTTC

clone size: .
V gene: TRBV27
J gene: TRBJ2-7
D gene: .
CDR3 protein: CASSPGTLYEQYF
CDR3 DNA: TGTGCCAGCAGTCCCGGGACACTTTACGAGCAGTACTTC

clone size: .
V gene: TRBV6-2/TRBV6-3
J gene: TRBJ2-1
D gene: TRBD1
CDR3 protein: CASSYPWTGPYNEQFF
CDR3 DNA: TGTGCCAGCAGTTACCCCTGGACAGGGCCCTACAATGAGCAGTTCTTC

clone size: .
V gene: TRBV28
J gene: TRBJ1-2
D gene: TRBD1
CDR3 protein: CASSFSTGAGGYTF
CDR3 DNA: TGTGCCAGCAGTTTTAGTACAGGGGCTGGTGGCTACACCTTC

clone size: few
V gene: TRBV15
J gene: TRBJ2-7
D gene: .
CDR3 protein: CATSLVGQGPYEQYF
CDR3 DNA: TGTGCCACCAGCCTCGTCGGGCAGGGTCCTTACGAGCAGTACTTC

clone size: few
V gene: TRBV7-9
J gene: TRBJ2-4
D gene: TRBD1
CDR3 protein: CASSNGQGPRVDIQYF
CDR3 DNA: TGTGCCAGCAGCAACGGACAGGGGCCGAGAGTTGACATTCAGTACTTC

clone size: .
V gene: TRBV4-2
J gene: TRBJ2-1
D gene: TRBD2
CDR3 protein: CASSQAGSGGLGTYNEQFF
CDR3 DNA: TGTGCCAGCAGCCAAGCGGGTAGCGGGGGGCTGGGGACATACAATGAGCAGTTCTTC

clone size: .
V gene: TRBV24-1
J gene: TRBJ1-2
D gene: .
CDR3 protein: CATSGSDSLGYTF
CDR3 DNA: TGTGCCACCAGTGGATCTGACAGCCTCGGCTACACCTTC

clone size: .
V gene: TRBV28
J gene: TRBJ2-7
D gene: .
CDR3 protein: CASTSWGTNSYEQYF
CDR3 DNA: TGTGCCAGCACTTCTTGGGGGACCAACTCCTACGAGCAGTACTTC

clone size: once
V gene: TRBV6-4
J gene: TRBJ2-7
D gene: .
CDR3 protein: CASSLWGEHDEQYF
CDR3 DNA: TGTGCCAGCAGTTTATGGGGGGAACACGACGAGCAGTACTTC

clone size: .
V gene: TRBV28
J gene: TRBJ1-1
D gene: .
CDR3 protein: CASRSRERNTEAFF
CDR3 DNA: TGTGCCAGCCGTTCCAGGGAGAGGAACACTGAAGCTTTCTTT

clone size: .
V gene: TRBV4-1
J gene: TRBJ2-4
D gene: .
CDR3 protein: CASSQELLDIQYF
CDR3 DNA: TGCGCCAGCAGCCAAGAGCTTCTAGATATTCAGTACTTC